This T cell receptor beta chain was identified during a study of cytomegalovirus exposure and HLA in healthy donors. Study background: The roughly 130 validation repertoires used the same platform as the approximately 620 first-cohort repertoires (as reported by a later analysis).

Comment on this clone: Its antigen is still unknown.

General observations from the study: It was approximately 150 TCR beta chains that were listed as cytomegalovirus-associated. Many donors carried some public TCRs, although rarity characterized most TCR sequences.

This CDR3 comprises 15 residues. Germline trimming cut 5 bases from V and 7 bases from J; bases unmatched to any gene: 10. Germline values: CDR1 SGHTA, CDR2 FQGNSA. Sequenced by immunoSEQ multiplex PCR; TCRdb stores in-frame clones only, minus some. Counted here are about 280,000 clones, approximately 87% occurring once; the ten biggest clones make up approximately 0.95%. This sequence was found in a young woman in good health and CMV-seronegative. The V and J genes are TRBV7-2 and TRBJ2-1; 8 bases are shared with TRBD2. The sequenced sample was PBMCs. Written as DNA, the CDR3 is TGTGCCAGCAGCCTCGCCGGGAGGGCCGGTAATGAGCAGTTCTTC. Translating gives CASSLAGRAGNEQFF.